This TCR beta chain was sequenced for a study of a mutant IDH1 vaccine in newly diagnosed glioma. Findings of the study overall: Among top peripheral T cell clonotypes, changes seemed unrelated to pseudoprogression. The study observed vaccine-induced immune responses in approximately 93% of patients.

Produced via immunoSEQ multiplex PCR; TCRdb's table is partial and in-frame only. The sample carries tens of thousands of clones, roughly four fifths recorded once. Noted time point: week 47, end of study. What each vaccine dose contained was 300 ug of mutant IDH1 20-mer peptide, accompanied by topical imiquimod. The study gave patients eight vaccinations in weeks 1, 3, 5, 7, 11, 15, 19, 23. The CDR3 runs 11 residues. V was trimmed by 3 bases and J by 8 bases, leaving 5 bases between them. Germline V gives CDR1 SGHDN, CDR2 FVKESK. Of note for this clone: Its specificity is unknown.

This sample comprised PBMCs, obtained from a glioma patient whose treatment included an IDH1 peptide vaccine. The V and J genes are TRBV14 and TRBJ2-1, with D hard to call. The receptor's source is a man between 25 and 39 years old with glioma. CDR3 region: CASSQAYEQFF. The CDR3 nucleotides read TGTGCCAGCAGCCAGGCCTATGAGCAGTTCTTC.